Listed below are T cell receptor beta chains from one sample, sequenced in a study of T cells after yellow fever vaccination. MiXCR, applied by TCRdb to the 5' RACE reads, yields one record per CDR3 protein. The table shows a few hundred thousand distinct CDR3 sequences, with around 10% occurring only once. Here the sequenced sample was CD4+ T cells sorted from PBMCs, taken 5 days after the yellow fever booster vaccination. The receptors stem from a man aged 18 to 29 who received the YFV17D yellow fever vaccine. Each CDR3 is given without its conserved first and last residue. Clone size is shown for a subset of rows, as once, few, many or a class of expanded clone.

.,TRBV5-1,ASSLAGTADTEAF
.,TRBV12-3/TRBV12-4,ASSLAGQGVIKQF
few,TRBV3-1,ASSRLAGGIYNEQF
.,TRBV9,ASSEEYLGSSGNTIY
many,TRBV18,ASSPTLEVQRETQY
.,TRBV21-1,ASSQNSQGSIY
few,TRBV11-2,ASSSRTGIEKLF
.,TRBV6-2/TRBV6-3,ATFNPLAEGYNEQF
.,TRBV6-5,ASALRYGSGNTIY
.,TRBV2,ASSEVGYDEQF